One sample yielded the 9 T cell receptor beta chains listed below, sequenced in a study of blood T cell dynamics during melanoma immunotherapy. Libraries were prepared by immunoSEQ multiplex PCR; TCRdb keeps only in-frame clonotypes and omits some of them. Altogether 11,000 to 15,000 clones are present, about nine tenths being singletons, with the ten largest covering more than 5%. Time point reported: week 3, after first cycle of checkpoint inhibitor. The sequencing here drew on blood, taken from a patient treated with checkpoint blockade. The receptors were gathered from a human donor with melanoma.

This sequence joins TRBV5-1 and TRBJ2-5, with TRBD2 matching over 7 bases. Per germline, CDR1 SGHRS and CDR2 YFSETQ. The J segment lost 3 bases and the V segment lost 7 bases, leaving 6 bases of the junction unmatched. CDR3 length: 13 amino acids. The CDR3 protein is CASGRDQEETQYF. Here the CDR3 DNA reads TGCGCCAGCGGGAGGGACCAAGAAGAGACCCAGTACTTC.

This rearrangement joins TRBV6-1 to TRBJ1-6; D is perhaps TRBD1 (5 bases). The V gene's germline CDR1 is MNHNS and CDR2 SASEGT. Trimming took off 2 bases at V and 0 bases at J, with 11 bases between the two ends. The CDR3 extends over 17 amino acids. The chain's CDR3 is CASSELQGVSYNSPLHF. Here the CDR3 DNA reads TGTGCCAGCAGTGAACTTCAGGGAGTCTCCTATAATTCACCCCTCCACTTT.

The V gene is TRBV4-1, the J gene TRBJ2-3; 9 positions agree with TRBD1. CDR3 length: 14 amino acids. With 2 bases clipped from V and 4 bases from J, the junction kept 1 base outside the gene matches. Germline V gene lookup returns CDR1 MGHRA and CDR2 YSYEKL. CDR3 amino acids: CASSQRQGADTQYF. DNA for the CDR3: TGCGCCAGCAGCCAAAGACAGGGGGCAGATACGCAGTATTTT.

Here the CDR3 DNA reads TGTGCCACCAGCAACAACTACGAGCAGTACTTC. Translation: CATSNNYEQYF. The chain combines TRBV15 with TRBJ2-7; D gene uncertain. The CDR3 spans 11 residues. Germline V lookup: CDR1 LNHNV, CDR2 YYDKDF (reference sequence). Between the trimmed V and J ends, which lost 4 bases and 3 bases, there was a span of 4 bases.

CDR3 loop: CATSLPVRGARGTQYF. For the CDR3, the DNA is TGTGCCACCAGCCTTCCCGTCCGGGGGGCGCGGGGGACCCAGTACTTC. This sequence joins TRBV15 and TRBJ2-5, with a weak D call TRBD2 (7 bases). This CDR3 has 16 amino acids. Trimming took 5 bases from V and 7 from J, leaving 23 bases between them. Per germline, CDR1 LNHNV and CDR2 YYDKDF (reference sequence).

The chain joins TRBV5-8 to TRBJ2-4; D unresolved. Trimming shortened V by 3 bases and J by 0 bases, and 10 bases separated the two germline ends. The germline V gene encodes CDR1 SGHTS and CDR2 YDEGEE. The CDR3 sequence is 15 residues long. The DNA for the CDR3 is TGTGCCAGCAGCTACGGCAAGATAGCCAAAAACATTCAGTACTTC. This gives the protein CASSYGKIAKNIQYF.

The gene calls are TRBV18 and TRBJ2-3, with D perhaps matching TRBD2 (7 bases). CDR1 and CDR2 (germline): KGHSH, LQKENI. CDR3 size: 15 residues. Between the trimmed V and J ends, which lost 6 bases and 0 bases, there was a span of 13 bases. CDR3 amino acids: CASSRGAHSTDTQYF. The CDR3 region has the DNA TGTGCCAGCTCCCGGGGGGCGCATAGCACAGATACGCAGTATTTT.

The CDR3 loop is CASSATDSLTYEQYF. The CDR3 DNA is TGTGCCAGCAGCGCTACGGACAGTCTTACCTACGAGCAGTACTTC. The chain couples TRBV27 to TRBJ2-7, with a weak D call TRBD1 (6 bases). Germline values: CDR1 MNHEY, CDR2 SMNVEV (reference sequence). Trimming pared 6 bases from V and 2 bases from J, leaving 17 bases between. The length of the CDR3 is 15 residues.

V gene TRBV6-6 combines with J gene TRBJ2-3, with TRBD2 matching 10 bases. The CDR3 sequence is 16 residues long. The V and J ends lost 7 bases and 6 bases, in that order; junction bases with no gene match: 13. Germline V gives CDR1 MNHNY, CDR2 SVGAGI (reference sequence). Written as DNA, the CDR3 is TGTGCCAGCAAGGCCTCTAGCGGGAGCCAGGGGGATACGCAGTATTTT. This codes for CASKASSGSQGDTQYF.